This TCR beta chain was profiled in a study of blood T cell repertoires in COVID-19. V dropped 5 bases and J dropped 6; count of bases not matched to a gene: 6. Germline CDR1 and CDR2: SNHLY and FYNNEI. CDR3 length: 13 amino acids. Assay: immunoSEQ multiplex PCR; the TCRdb copy retains only in-frame clones and omits some. Of about 230,000 clones listed, about 80% were seen once; the top ten hold around 1.8%. Sequences were obtained from PBMCs or T cells enriched from blood (not recorded which). This clonotype was sampled from a man aged 55 to 70 who had recovered from COVID-19. The chain uses TRBV2 and TRBJ1-2; 7 bases fit TRBD1. As DNA, the CDR3 is TGTGCCAGCAGTACTCACAGGGGAGATGGCTACACCTTC. Translated: CASSTHRGDGYTF.